This T cell receptor beta chain was sequenced during a study of PD-L1 blockade in urothelial cancer (TCRdb year 2017). A note on the overall study: All patients started therapy around 2014 and received atezolizumab 1,200 mg intravenously every 3 weeks. Blood samples were analyzed 3 weeks after the start of treatment (second dose) and 6 weeks after the start of treatment. The study was an exploratory multi-omic analysis of somatic, immune and clinical correlates of response to PD-L1 blockade with atezolizumab in urothelial cancer. Under ten patients achieved durable clinical benefit and roughly 20 did not. Blood samples gave a median of approximately 150,000 T cells and 77,000 or so unique TCRs, with a median clonality of 0.080. About 85% of the roughly 29 patients were males with bladder-origin urothelial cancer, and about 60% of the 29 reported a prior smoking history. An ECOG performance status of 0 or 1 was recorded for the patients, and 0 to 3 prior chemotherapy regimens had been received by the patients. Pretreatment blood TCR-seq was available for twenty-nine patients, at least one posttreatment blood collection was obtained for 25 or so patients, and tumor TCR-seq was available for 25 or so patients. Durable clinical benefit was defined as progression-free survival longer than 6 months, and TCR features were also tested against progression-free and overall survival. Pretreatment tumor samples, along with matched peripheral blood serially collected before and after atezolizumab treatment, were subjected to TCR sequencing. Whole exome sequencing and RNA sequencing of pretreatment tumors were performed alongside TCR sequencing in the same patients.

The sample's time point label, decoded: peripheral blood 6 weeks after treatment start. The cohort comprised more than 25 patients with locally advanced or metastatic urothelial carcinoma treated at Memorial Sloan Kettering on a trial protocol. Peripheral blood mononuclear cells were collected pretreatment and during treatment, with between 1 and 8 total time points obtained per patient. The Qiagen DNeasy Blood extraction kit was used to purify genomic DNA from total PBMCs and tumor samples. Collected pretreatment and during treatment, PBMCs were isolated and stored as previously described. V lost 5 bases and J lost 6 bases, and the count of bases not matched to a germline gene is 5. Via the germline V gene, CDR1 is SGHVS and CDR2 FQNEAQ. Measured from the cysteine to the phenylalanine, the CDR3 is 13 residues long. The only DNA kept is the CDR3, 39 bases in frame from the first base. To estimate absolute template abundance from read counts, synthetic TCR analog templates were spiked into each PCR. The immunoSEQ assay was used to amplify TCRbeta CDR3 regions from genomic DNA with bias-controlled V and J gene primers. Rearranged TCRbeta segments were sequenced at approximately 20X coverage. As for the original processing: Clustering was used to correct sequencing errors, and CDR3s were annotated against IMGT so that V, D and J genes could be assigned. Only productive TCRbeta rearrangements were used in downstream analyses, excluding out-of-frame or stop-codon sequences. To compute clonality, Shannon entropy was normalized by the log of the number of unique productive sequences and then subtracted from one. Fisher's exact test with Benjamini-Hochberg correction, using a cutoff of adjusted p below 0.01, was how clones that differed between time points or between blood and tumor were identified. Not all clones reach the TCRdb copy of this immuneACCESS table, which keeps in-frame sequences only. Checked studies attribute under half of the gap to unresolved V genes and leave the rest unexplained. That table gives V, J and clone size, and the DNA gave D and trimming. In all, the sample holds some 50,000 clones, and 70% to 85% of those were seen once. The ten top clones hold approximately 2% of the sample.

What the study reported, not specific to this receptor: Greater expansion of tumor-associated TCR clones in peripheral blood 3 weeks after the start of treatment was observed in patients with durable benefit (n of about 21, p = 0.022). Improved progression-free and overall survival was associated with having pretreatment peripheral blood TCR clonality below the median. Because the sample size was small (n of about 29) and many exploratory analyses were performed, the results are intended to be hypothesis-generating.

This clone was observed a few times. Its recognized antigen is unknown. No quality values exist for individual bases; no much larger clone is one base distant. The V gene is TRBV7-8 and the J gene is TRBJ1-1, and 8 junctional nucleotides match TRBD1. The starting material was PBMCs, obtained around atezolizumab (anti-PD-L1) treatment. The sequence derives from a man aged 50 to 59 with urothelial cancer. The DNA is TGTGCCAGCAGCGCGGGACAGGTCCCTGAAGCTTTCTTT. Its protein is CASSAGQVPEAFF.